This TCR beta chain comes out of a study of control samples from healthy donors and cancer patients. This clone was detected once. The CDR3 is made up of 14 amino acids. V gave up 0 bases and J gave up 6 bases, with 11 bases separating them. Germline loops: CDR1 GTSNPN, CDR2 SVGIG (reference sequence). The assay was immunoSEQ multiplex PCR, and TCRdb's table has in-frame clones only and misses some. The table shows 95,000 to 100,000 clones, with roughly four fifths occurring only once. V gene TRBV30 combines with J gene TRBJ1-4, with D tentatively TRBD1 (5 bases). Sequencing input: blood. The source of this sequence is a man in his fifties or sixties in good health. This chain's CDR3 is CAWSVLGGYEKLFF. In DNA, the CDR3 is TGTGCCTGGAGTGTACTTGGGGGTTATGAAAAACTGTTTTTT. Full variable domain (missing parts from reference TRBV30 and TRBJ1-4): SQTIHQWPATLVQPVGSPLSLECTVEGTSNPNLYWYRQAAGRGLQLLFYSVGIGQISSEVPQNLSASRPQDRQFILSSKKLLLSDSGFYLCAWSVLGGYEKLFFGSGTQLSVL.